The clone carrying this TCR beta chain was observed a handful of times. Its antigen is not known. This entry is derived from a study of response to subunit inactivated influenza vaccine. General study findings and limits: The authors put forward the suggestion that each seasonal influenza vaccination may bring in only a limited number of new T cells.

TCRdb reanalysed the RT-PCR reads using MiXCR and keeps one entry per CDR3 protein. The sample shows some 800,000 distinct CDR3 sequences, roughly 20% of them seen only once. The CDR3 is 13 amino acids. Germline lookup yields CDR1 SQVTM and CDR2 ANQGSEA. Trimming removed 4 bases from V and 0 bases from J, with 10 bases in between. The input for sequencing was PBMCs from blood, taken about 5 days after vaccination. The chain is built from TRBV29-1 and TRBJ2-7; D is unclear. The receptor was derived from a man between 50 and 59 years old who received an inactivated influenza vaccine. Written as DNA, the CDR3 is TGCAGCGTTGCTCAACACCTCTCCTACGAGCAGTACTTC. This codes for CSVAQHLSYEQYF.